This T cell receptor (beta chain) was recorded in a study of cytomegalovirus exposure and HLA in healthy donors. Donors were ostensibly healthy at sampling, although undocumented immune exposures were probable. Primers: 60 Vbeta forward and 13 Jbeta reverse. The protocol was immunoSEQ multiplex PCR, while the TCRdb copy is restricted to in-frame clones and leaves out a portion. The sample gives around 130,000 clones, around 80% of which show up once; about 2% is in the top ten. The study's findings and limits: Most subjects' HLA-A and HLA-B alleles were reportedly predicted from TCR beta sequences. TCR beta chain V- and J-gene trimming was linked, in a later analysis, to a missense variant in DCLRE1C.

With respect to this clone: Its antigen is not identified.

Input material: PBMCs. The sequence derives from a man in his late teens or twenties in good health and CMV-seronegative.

The CDR3 bases are TGTGCCAGCAGCTCCCAAACCGGAGCGCAGTACTTC. Translation gives CASSSQTGAQYF. The rearrangement uses TRBV5-6 and TRBJ2-7, with unresolved D. V lost 3 bases to trimming and J lost 9 bases, with 13 bases between them. The CDR3 is 12 amino acids. Per germline, CDR1 SGHDT and CDR2 YYEEEE.